This T cell receptor beta chain emerged from a study of blood T cell repertoires in COVID-19. Study-wide background: Specimens from acute and convalescent COVID-19 originated in the United States, Italy and Spain. In each case, the material was cDNA or gDNA derived from T cells, B-cell-depleted T cells, or PBMCs.

One Seattle source followed patients from active infection through their disease course. The V and J ends lost 1 base and 5 bases respectively, with 11 bases between them. The CDR3 loop spans 15 amino acids. CDR1 is LGHDT, CDR2 YNNKEL, per germline (reference sequence). In the authors' methods: Reference gene primers were amplified, and this amplification served to estimate nucleated cell counts. Data came from immunoSEQ multiplex PCR; TCRdb stores just in-frame clones and leaves some out. V, J and clone size reflect that table, while D and trimming were determined from the DNA. In the table there are around 290,000 clones, approximately 86% of which are singletons.

The sequencing input was peripheral blood. V usage is TRBV3-1 (or the pseudogene TRBV3-2) and J usage is TRBJ2-2, with D perhaps matching TRBD2 (6 bases). The receptor was isolated from a woman between 65 and 79 years old with COVID-19, enrolled during active disease. The CDR3 reads CASSQAWRGTGELFF. The CDR3 nucleotides read TGTGCCAGCAGCCAAGCATGGCGGGGAACCGGGGAGCTGTTTTTT.